The clone carrying this T cell receptor (beta chain) has only a few counts. Its antigen is undetermined. The data belong to a study of Graves' ophthalmopathy and Graves' hyperthyroidism. General study points: The majority of expanded thyroid clonotypes above 0.001 frequency also occurred in blood.

CDR3 size: 10 residues. The germline V gene encodes CDR1 DFQATT and CDR2 SNEGSKA (reference sequence). Between the trimmed V and J ends, which lost 4 bases and 7 bases, there was a span of 7 bases. Over 18 months of follow-up, stable hyperthyroidism required that no ophthalmopathy appear. Amplified TCR beta CDR3 regions were obtained using RNA transcripts as template. Following a first-round RT-PCR that used HTBI primers, a second-round multiplex PCR was carried out. A single record per CDR3 protein comes from TCRdb applying MiXCR to the multiplex PCR reads. The sample holds about 390,000 distinct CDR3 sequences, approximately 17% seen once.

V and J are TRBV20-1 and TRBJ1-1, with D unclear. The sequenced sample consisted of peripheral blood. This sequence was found in an adult woman with stable Graves' hyperthyroidism. CDR3 nucleotide sequence: TGCAGTGCTAACAAGTATGAAGCTTTCTTT. Its translation is CSANKYEAFF.